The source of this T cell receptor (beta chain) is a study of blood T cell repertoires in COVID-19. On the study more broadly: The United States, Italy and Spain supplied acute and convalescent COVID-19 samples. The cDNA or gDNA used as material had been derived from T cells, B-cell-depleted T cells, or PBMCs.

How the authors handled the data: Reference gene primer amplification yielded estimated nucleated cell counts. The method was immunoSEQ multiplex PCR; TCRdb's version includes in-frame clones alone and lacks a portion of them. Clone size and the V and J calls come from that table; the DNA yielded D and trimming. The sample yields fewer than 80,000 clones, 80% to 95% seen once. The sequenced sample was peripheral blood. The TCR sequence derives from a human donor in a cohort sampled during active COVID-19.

CDR3 sequence: CASRDSRSGNTIYF. As DNA, the CDR3 is TGTGCCAGCAGGGACTCCCGCTCTGGAAACACCATATATTTT. The J gene is TRBJ1-3, the V gene TRBV6-5; D is unresolved. There are 14 residues in the CDR3. Germline CDR1 and CDR2: MNHEY and SVGAGI. Trimming cost V 6 bases and J 0 bases, with 9 bases left between them.